This T cell receptor beta chain was sequenced in a study of blood T cells in healthy people across ages. Turning to the study itself: Template switching caught about one barcoded beta molecule for each two T cells. The study, taken as a whole, reports: Both naive CD4+ cell counts and diversity were greater in long-lived donors than in aged donors. Possibly, changes in expanded clonotypes were confounded because donor CMV status was unknown.

Each sample had at least 6 million PBMCs isolated. Primers used in a second PCR of roughly 6 to 12 cycles were a sample-barcoded 5' primer and a J-beta primer mix. TCRdb used MiXCR to reprocess the 5' RACE reads, holding one entry per CDR3 protein. Of over a million distinct CDR3 sequences in the sample, roughly 60% are singletons; the top ten hold over 5.5%. This clonotype was recorded only once. Its antigen remains unidentified. V dropped 3 bases and J dropped 3 bases, with 11 bases sitting between them. The CDR3 has 14 residues. The clonotype comes from a man between 18 and 29 years old in good health. The chain couples TRBV12-3 or TRBV12-4 to TRBJ1-2; TRBD1 is a possible D gene (5 bases). The specimen sequenced was blood. DNA of the CDR3: TGTGCCAGCAGTTTCGGAGACAGACACTATGGCTACACCTTC. Protein: CASSFGDRHYGYTF.